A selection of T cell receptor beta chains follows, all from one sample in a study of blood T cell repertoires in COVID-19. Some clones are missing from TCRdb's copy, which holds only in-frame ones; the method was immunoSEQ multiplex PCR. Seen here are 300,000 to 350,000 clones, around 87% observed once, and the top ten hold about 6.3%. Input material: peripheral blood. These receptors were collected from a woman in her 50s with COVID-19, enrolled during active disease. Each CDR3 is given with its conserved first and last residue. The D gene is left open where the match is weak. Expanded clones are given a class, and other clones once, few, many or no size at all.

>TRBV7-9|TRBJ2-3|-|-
CASFPYGASDTQYF
TGTGCCAGCTTTCCCTATGGGGCTTCGGATACGCAGTATTTT
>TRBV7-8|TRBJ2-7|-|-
CASSFRLEGYEQYF
TGTGCCAGCAGCTTCCGCCTGGAGGGATACGAGCAGTACTTC
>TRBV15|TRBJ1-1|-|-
CATSRDLISLSTEAFF
TGTGCCACCAGCAGAGATCTAATCTCGCTATCCACTGAAGCTTTCTTT
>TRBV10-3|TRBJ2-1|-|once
CAISSGGRLGSYNEQFF
TGTGCCATCAGTAGCGGTGGCCGTTTAGGGTCCTACAATGAGCAGTTCTTC
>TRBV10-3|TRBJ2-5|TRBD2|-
CAISESSGGRETQYF
TGTGCCATCAGTGAAAGTAGCGGGGGGAGGGAGACCCAGTACTTC
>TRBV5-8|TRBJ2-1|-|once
CASSLGQGGDSYNEQFF
TGTGCCAGCAGCTTGGGGCAGGGTGGGGACTCCTACAATGAGCAGTTCTTC
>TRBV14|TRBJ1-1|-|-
CASSQEQKGTEAFF
TGTGCCAGCAGCCAAGAGCAAAAGGGGACTGAAGCTTTCTTT
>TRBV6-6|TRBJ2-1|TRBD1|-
CASRLTGYSYNEQFF
TGTGCCAGCAGACTGACAGGGTATTCCTACAATGAGCAGTTCTTC
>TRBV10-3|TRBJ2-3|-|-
CAISVEGQFTSTDTQYF
TGTGCCATCAGTGTTGAAGGACAGTTCACTAGCACAGATACGCAGTATTTT
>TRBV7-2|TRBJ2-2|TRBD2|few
CASSRASGRYTGELFF
TGTGCCAGCAGCAGAGCTAGCGGGAGGTACACCGGGGAGCTGTTTTTT
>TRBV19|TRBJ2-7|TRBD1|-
CASSIPGQSYEQYF
TGTGCCAGTAGTATACCGGGACAGAGTTATGAGCAGTACTTC
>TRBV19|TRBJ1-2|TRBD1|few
CASSRQGSINYGYTF
TGTGCCAGTAGTAGACAGGGCTCCATTAACTATGGCTACACCTTC
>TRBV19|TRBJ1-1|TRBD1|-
CASSPGGRSAEAFF
TGTGCCAGTAGTCCAGGGGGCAGGAGCGCTGAAGCTTTCTTT
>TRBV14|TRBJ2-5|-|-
CASSQDGQARETQYF
TGTGCCAGCAGCCAAGACGGCCAGGCCCGAGAGACCCAGTACTTC
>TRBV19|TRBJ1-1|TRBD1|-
CASSIDPGTVNTEAFF
TGTGCCAGTAGTATAGACCCCGGGACAGTGAACACTGAAGCTTTCTTT
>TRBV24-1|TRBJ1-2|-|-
CATSGQPGYAGYTF
TGTGCCACCAGTGGACAGCCAGGGTACGCTGGCTACACCTTC
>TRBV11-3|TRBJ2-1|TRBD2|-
CASSLGTSGYNEQFF
TGTGCCAGCAGCTTGGGAACTAGCGGTTACAATGAGCAGTTCTTC
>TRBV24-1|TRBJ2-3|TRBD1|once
CATSDPSGTGDTQYF
TGTGCCACCAGTGACCCCTCCGGGACAGGGGATACGCAGTATTTT
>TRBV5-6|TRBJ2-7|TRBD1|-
CASSSYTGGIEQYF
TGTGCCAGCAGCTCTTACACAGGGGGCATCGAGCAGTACTTC
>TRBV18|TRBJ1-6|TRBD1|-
CASSHATGNNSPLHF
TGTGCCAGCTCACACGCGACAGGGAATAATTCACCCCTCCACTTT
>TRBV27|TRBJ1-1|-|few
CASSELVRGPRVGTEAFF
TGTGCCAGCAGCGAATTAGTCAGGGGTCCAAGGGTGGGCACTGAAGCTTTCTTT
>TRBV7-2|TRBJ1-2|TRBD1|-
CASSLEGQGFEGYTF
TGTGCCAGCAGCTTAGAGGGACAGGGTTTCGAGGGCTACACCTTC
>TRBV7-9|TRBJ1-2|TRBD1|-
CASSPVADRGQIYGYTF
TGTGCCAGCAGCCCCGTGGCCGACAGGGGGCAGATCTATGGCTACACCTTC
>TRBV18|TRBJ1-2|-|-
CASSPPRANGYTF
TGTGCCAGCTCCCCCCCCAGGGCAAATGGCTACACCTTC
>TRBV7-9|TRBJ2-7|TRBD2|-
CASSSLAGYFYEQYF
TGTGCCAGCAGCTCTCTAGCGGGATACTTCTACGAGCAGTACTTC
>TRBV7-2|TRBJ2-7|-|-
CASTPRVAISYEQYF
TGTGCCAGCACCCCTAGGGTAGCGATATCCTACGAGCAGTACTTC
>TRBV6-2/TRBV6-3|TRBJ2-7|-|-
CASSSRTVPYEQYF
TGTGCCAGCAGCTCGAGGACAGTACCCTACGAGCAGTACTTC
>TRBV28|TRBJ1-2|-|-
CASTPLGDYGYTF
TGTGCCAGCACCCCGTTGGGAGACTATGGCTACACCTTC
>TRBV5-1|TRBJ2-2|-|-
CASSLVPQGSPGELFF
TGCGCCAGCAGCTTGGTCCCACAGGGCTCCCCCGGGGAGCTGTTTTTT
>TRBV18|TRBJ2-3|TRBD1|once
CASSRTGPDTQYF
TGTGCCAGCTCAAGGACAGGGCCAGATACGCAGTATTTT
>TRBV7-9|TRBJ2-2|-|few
CASSSAGTYAGELFF
TGTGCCAGCAGCTCGGCAGGTACTTATGCCGGGGAGCTGTTTTTT
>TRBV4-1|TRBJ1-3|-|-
CASSQALGGSGNTIYF
TGCGCCAGCAGCCAAGCACTAGGGGGATCTGGAAACACCATATATTTT
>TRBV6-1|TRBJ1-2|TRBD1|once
CASSDIGTGQGYGYTF
TGTGCCAGCAGTGACATTGGAACGGGACAGGGTTATGGCTACACCTTC